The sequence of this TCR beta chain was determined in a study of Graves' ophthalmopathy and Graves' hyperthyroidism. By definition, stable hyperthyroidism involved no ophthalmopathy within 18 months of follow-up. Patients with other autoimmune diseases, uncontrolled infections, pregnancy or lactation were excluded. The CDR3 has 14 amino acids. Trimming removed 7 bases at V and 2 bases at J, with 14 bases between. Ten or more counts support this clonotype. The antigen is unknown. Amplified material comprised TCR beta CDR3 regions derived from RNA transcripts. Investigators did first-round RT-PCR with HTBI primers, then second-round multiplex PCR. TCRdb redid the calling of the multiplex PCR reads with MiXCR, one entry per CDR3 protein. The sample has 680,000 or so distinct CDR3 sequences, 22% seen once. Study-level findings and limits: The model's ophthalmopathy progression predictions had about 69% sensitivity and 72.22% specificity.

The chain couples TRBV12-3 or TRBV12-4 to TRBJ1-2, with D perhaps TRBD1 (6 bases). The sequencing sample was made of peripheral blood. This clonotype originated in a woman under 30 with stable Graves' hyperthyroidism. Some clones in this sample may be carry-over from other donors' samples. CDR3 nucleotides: TGTGCCAGCAAACCGGGACACTCCAACTATGGCTACACCTTC. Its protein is CASKPGHSNYGYTF.